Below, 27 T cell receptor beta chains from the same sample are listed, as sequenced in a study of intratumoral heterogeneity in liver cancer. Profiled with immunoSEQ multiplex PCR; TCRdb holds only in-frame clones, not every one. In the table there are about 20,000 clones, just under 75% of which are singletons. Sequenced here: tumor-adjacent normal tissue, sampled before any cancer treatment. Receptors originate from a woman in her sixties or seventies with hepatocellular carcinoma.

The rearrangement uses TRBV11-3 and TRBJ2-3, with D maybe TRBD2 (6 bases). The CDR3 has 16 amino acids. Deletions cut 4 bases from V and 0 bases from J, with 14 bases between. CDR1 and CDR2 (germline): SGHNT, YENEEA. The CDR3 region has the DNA TGTGCCAGCAGCTCTCTGGGTAGCGGAAGCACAGATACGCAGTATTTT. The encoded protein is CASSSLGSGSTDTQYF.

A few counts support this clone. The CDR3 DNA is TGTGCCAGCAGCTTAGTCGCAGCTTACTCCTACGAGCAGTACTTC. The encoded protein is CASSLVAAYSYEQYF. This chain links TRBV11-3 with TRBJ2-7; no firm D call. Germline CDR1 reads SGHNT; CDR2 reads YENEEA. This CDR3 contains 15 residues. V was shortened by 1 base and J by 0 bases, with 10 bases between the two germline ends. The full variable domain, with the rest looked up from reference TRBV11-3 and TRBJ2-7, is EAGVVQSPRYKIIEKKQPVAFWCNPISGHNTLYWYLQNLGQGPELLIRYENEEAVDDSQLPKDRFSAERLKGVDSTLKIQPAELGDSAVYLCASSLVAAYSYEQYFGPGTRLTVT.

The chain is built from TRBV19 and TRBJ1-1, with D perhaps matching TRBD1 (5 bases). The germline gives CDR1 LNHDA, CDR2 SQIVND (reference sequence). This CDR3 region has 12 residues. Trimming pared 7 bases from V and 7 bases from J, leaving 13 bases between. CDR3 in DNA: TGTGCCAGTACATCTGCGCAGGGTGAAGCTTTCTTT. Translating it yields CASTSAQGEAFF.

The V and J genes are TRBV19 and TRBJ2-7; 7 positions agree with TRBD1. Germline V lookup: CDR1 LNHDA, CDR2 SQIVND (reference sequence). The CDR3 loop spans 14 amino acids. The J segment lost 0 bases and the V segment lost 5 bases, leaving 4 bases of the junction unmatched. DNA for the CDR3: TGTGCCAGTAGTGGCGGACAGGTCTCCTACGAGCAGTACTTC. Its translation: CASSGGQVSYEQYF.

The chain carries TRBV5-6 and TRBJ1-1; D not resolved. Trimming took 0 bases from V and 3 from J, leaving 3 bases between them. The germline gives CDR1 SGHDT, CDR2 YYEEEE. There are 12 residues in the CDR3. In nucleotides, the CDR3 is TGTGCCAGCAGCTTGGGAGACACTGAAGCTTTCTTT. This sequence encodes CASSLGDTEAFF.

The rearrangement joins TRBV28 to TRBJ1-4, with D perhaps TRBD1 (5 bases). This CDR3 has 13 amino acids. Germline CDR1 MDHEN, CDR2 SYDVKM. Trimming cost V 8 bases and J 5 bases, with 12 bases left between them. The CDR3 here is CASLTGHNEKLFF. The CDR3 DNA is TGTGCCAGCTTGACTGGACACAATGAAAAACTGTTTTTT.

CDR3 protein: CASSQESGENQPQHF. CDR3 in DNA: TGTGCCAGCAGCCAAGAATCAGGCGAAAATCAGCCCCAGCATTTT. The chain couples TRBV3-1 (or the pseudogene TRBV3-2) to TRBJ1-5; D uncertain. CDR1 and CDR2 from the germline V gene are LGHDT and YNNKEL (reference sequence). This CDR3 spans 15 amino acids. Trimming left V 0 bases short and J 4 bases short, with 10 bases between.

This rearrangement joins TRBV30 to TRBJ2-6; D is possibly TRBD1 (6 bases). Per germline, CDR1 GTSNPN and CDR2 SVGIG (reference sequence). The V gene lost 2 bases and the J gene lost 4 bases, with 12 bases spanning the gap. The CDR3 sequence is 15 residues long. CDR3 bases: TGTGCCTGGAGTCCGCAGGGGTTCGGGGCCAACGTCCTGACTTTC. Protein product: CAWSPQGFGANVLTF.

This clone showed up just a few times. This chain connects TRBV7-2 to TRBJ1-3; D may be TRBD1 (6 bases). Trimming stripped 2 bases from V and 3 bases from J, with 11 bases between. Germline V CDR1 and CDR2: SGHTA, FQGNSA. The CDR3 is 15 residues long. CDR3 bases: TGTGCCAGCAGCTTATGGGGGGCTCGTGGAAACACCATATATTTT. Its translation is CASSLWGARGNTIYF.

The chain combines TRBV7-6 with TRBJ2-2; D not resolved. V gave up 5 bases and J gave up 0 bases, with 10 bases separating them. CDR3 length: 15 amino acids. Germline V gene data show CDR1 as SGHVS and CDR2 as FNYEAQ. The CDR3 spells CASSQTGANTGELFF. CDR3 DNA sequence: TGTGCCAGCAGCCAGACTGGCGCGAACACCGGGGAGCTGTTTTTT.

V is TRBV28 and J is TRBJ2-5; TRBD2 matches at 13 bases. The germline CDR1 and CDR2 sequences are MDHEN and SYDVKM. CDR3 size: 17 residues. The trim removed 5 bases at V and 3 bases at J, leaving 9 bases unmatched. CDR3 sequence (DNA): TGTGCCAGCAGTCCCCCCCCTGGGACTAGCGGGAAAGAGACCCAGTACTTC. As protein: CASSPPPGTSGKETQYF.

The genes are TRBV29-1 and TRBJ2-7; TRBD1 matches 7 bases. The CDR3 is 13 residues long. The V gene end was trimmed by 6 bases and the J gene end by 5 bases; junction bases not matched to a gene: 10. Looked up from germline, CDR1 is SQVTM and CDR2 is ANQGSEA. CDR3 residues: CSVGGTGTDEQYF. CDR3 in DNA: TGCAGCGTAGGGGGCACAGGCACAGACGAGCAGTACTTC.

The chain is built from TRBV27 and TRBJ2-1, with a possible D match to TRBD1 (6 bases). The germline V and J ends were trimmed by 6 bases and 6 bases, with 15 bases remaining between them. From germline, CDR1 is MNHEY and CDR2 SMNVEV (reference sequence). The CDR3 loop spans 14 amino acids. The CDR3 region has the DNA TGTGCCAGCAGGACGAACCGGGACACCAATGAGCAGTTCTTC. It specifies CASRTNRDTNEQFF.

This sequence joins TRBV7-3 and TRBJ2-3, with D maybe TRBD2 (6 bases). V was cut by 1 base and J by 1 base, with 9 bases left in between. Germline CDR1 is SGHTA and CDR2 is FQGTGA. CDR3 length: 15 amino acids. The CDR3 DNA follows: TGTGCCAGCAGCTTAAGCGGGACTCGCACAGATACGCAGTATTTT. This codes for CASSLSGTRTDTQYF. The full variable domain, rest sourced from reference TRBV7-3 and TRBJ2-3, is GAGVSQTPSNKVTEKGKYVELRCDPISGHTALYWYRQSLGQGPEFLIYFQGTGAADDSGLPNDRFFAVRPEGSVSTLKIQRTERGDSAVYLCASSLSGTRTDTQYFGPGTRLTVL.

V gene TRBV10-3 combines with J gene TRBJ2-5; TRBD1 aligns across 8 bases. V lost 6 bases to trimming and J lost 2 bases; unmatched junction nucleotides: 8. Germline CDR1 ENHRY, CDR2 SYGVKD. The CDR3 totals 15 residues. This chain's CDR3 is CAIRPGQATQETQYF. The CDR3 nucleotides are TGTGCCATCAGACCGGGACAGGCTACACAAGAGACCCAGTACTTC.

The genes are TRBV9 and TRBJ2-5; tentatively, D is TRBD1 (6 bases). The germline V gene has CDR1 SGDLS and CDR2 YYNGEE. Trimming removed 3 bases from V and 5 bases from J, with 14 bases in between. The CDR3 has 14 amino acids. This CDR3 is CASSALQGNETQYF. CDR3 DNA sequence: TGTGCCAGCAGCGCCCTCCAGGGGAACGAGACCCAGTACTTC.

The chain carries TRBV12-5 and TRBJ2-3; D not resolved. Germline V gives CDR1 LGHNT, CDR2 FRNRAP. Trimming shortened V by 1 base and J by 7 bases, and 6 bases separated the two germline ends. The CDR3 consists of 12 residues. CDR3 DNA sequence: TGTGCTAGTGGTTTGGACCAATATACGCAGTATTTT. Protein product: CASGLDQYTQYF.

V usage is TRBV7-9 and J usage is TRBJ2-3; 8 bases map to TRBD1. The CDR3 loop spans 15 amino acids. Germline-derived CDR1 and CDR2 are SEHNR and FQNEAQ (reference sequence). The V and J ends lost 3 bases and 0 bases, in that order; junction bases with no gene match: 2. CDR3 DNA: TGTGCCAGCAGCTTGGACAGGGTTAGCACAGATACGCAGTATTTT. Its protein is CASSLDRVSTDTQYF.

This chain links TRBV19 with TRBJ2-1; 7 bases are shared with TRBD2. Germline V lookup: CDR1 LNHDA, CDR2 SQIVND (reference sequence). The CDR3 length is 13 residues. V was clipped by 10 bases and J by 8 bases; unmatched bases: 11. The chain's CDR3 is CATDWEGADEQFF. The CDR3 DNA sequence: TGTGCCACCGATTGGGAGGGTGCGGATGAGCAGTTCTTC.

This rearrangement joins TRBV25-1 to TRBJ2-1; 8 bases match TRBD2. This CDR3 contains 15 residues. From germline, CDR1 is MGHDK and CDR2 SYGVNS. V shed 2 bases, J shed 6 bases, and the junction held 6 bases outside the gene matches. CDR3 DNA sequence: TGTGCCAGCAGTGAAACGGGACTAGGGGGCAATGAGCAGTTCTTC. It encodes CASSETGLGGNEQFF.

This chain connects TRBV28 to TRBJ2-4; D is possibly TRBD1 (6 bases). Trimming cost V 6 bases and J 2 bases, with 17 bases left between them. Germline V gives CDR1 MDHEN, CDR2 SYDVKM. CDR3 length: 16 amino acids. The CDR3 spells CASSPVNREPKNIQYF. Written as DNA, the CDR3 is TGTGCCAGCAGCCCCGTCAACAGGGAACCCAAAAACATTCAGTACTTC.

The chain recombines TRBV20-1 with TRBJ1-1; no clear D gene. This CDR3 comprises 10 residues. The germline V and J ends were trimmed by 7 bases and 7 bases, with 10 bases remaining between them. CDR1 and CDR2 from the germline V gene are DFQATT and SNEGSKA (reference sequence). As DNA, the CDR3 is TGCAGTGACCTGGAGAGTGAAGCTTTCTTT. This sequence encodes CSDLESEAFF.

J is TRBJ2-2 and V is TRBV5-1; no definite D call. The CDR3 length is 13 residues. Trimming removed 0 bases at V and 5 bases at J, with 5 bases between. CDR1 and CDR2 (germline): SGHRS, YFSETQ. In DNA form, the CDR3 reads TGCGCCAGCAGCTTGGAAGCGACCGGGGAGCTGTTTTTT. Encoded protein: CASSLEATGELFF.

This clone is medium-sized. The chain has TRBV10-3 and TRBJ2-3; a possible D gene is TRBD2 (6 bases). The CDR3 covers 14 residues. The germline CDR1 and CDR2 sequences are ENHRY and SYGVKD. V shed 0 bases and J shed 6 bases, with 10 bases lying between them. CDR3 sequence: CAISESEGSDTQYF. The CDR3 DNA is TGTGCCATCAGTGAGTCGGAGGGTTCTGATACGCAGTATTTT.

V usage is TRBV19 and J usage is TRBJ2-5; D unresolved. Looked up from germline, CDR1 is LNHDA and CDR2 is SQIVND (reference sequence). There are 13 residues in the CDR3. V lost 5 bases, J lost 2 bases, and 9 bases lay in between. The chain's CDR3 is CASSRYLQETQYF. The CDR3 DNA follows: TGTGCCAGTAGTCGGTACCTTCAAGAGACCCAGTACTTC.

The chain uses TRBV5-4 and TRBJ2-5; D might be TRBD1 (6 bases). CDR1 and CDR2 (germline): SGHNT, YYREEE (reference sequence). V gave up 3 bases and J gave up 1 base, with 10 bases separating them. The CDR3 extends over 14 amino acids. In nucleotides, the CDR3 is TGTGCCAGCAGCTCGGACAGTGTCCAAGAGACCCAGTACTTC. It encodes CASSSDSVQETQYF.

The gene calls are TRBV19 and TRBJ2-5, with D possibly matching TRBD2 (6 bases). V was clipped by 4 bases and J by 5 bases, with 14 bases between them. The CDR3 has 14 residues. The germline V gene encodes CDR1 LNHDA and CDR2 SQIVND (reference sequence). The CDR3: CASSKSGWTETQYF. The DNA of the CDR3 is TGTGCCAGTAGTAAAAGCGGGTGGACGGAGACCCAGTACTTC. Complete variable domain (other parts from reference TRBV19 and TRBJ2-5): DGGITQSPKYLFRKEGQNVTLSCEQNLNHDAMYWYRQDPGQGLRLIYYSQIVNDFQKGDIAEGYSVSREKKESFPLTVTSAQKNPTAFYLCASSKSGWTETQYFGPGTRLLVL.